This T cell receptor beta chain was observed in a study of T cell responses to AZD1222 COVID-19 vaccine. The method was immunoSEQ multiplex PCR; TCRdb's version includes in-frame clones alone and lacks a portion of them. The table records around 99,000 clones, about 85% of them present only once. Whole-study findings and limits: Following two doses of AZD1222, Spike-specific TCR breadth and depth rose. Mostly white British, mostly female donors; authors suggested clonal diversity may be underestimated. Reportedly, close to half of spike-specific TCRs are directed against unmutated variant regions.

A note on this clone: Its specificity is not known.

The TCR sequence derives from an adult in good health. The sequencing here drew on peripheral blood, taken on day 0 of AZD1222 vaccination.

As DNA, the CDR3 is TGTGCCAGCAGTCCGGGGACTAGCGGATACAATGAGCAGTTCTTC. Translated: CASSPGTSGYNEQFF. V gene TRBV6-5 combines with J gene TRBJ2-1; 11 nucleotides match TRBD2. The CDR3 has 15 residues. Germline CDR1 is MNHEY and CDR2 is SVGAGI. V shed 5 bases and J 4 bases; nucleotides not matched to a gene: 4.